This T cell receptor (beta chain) was captured in a study of vaccination effects on CD4 cells after COVID-19. Comments on this clone: Its antigen is not known.

The V gene end was trimmed by 3 bases and the J gene end by 8 bases; junction bases not matched to a gene: 5. The CDR3 spans 14 residues. The germline CDR1 and CDR2 sequences are SGHTA and FQGNSA. Clones were read by immunoSEQ multiplex PCR, and TCRdb kept only the in-frame ones, dropping some. The sample has under 50,000 clones; about 80% are singletons. Peptide-pool stimulation followed by sequencing identified expanded antigen-specific CD4+ clonotypes in the ViraFEST assay. Scientists isolated CD4+ T cells after a roughly nine-day culture period ended. Each participant received a vaccine that was either BNT162b2 or mRNA-1273, given as two doses.

This sequence joins TRBV7-2 and TRBJ1-4; TRBD1 agrees at 8 bases. The receptor comes from a human donor who received a COVID-19 vaccine. Some clones in this sample may be carry-over from other donors' samples. This sample comprised CD4+ T cells from PBMCs cultured with HCoV-NL63 spike peptides, obtained after COVID-19 vaccination. The CDR3 region has the DNA TGTGCCAGCAGCTTTGGACAGGGAAGGGAAAAACTGTTTTTT. Translated, it gives CASSFGQGREKLFF.